This is a list of T cell receptor beta chains from one sample in a study of blood T cells in healthy people across ages. TCRdb redid the calling of the 5' RACE reads with MiXCR, one entry per CDR3 protein. Of hundreds of thousands of distinct CDR3 sequences in the sample, more than 45% were seen once. Sample: blood. The receptors were sampled from a man aged 25 to 40 in good health. CDR3s include the opening cysteine and the closing phenylalanine or tryptophan. The order of the fields is V gene, clone size, D gene, J gene, CDR3 protein, CDR3 DNA. The D gene is left open where the match is weak. Size is omitted from some rows. Given values are once, few, many or a class for expanded clones.

v_call: TRBV2
clone_size: NA
d_call: NA
j_call: TRBJ1-6
cdr3_aa: CASSFRSNSPLHF
cdr3_nt: TGTGCCAGCAGTTTCCGATCCAATTCACCCCTCCACTTT

v_call: TRBV2
clone_size: NA
d_call: TRBD2
j_call: TRBJ2-1
cdr3_aa: CASSARLAGNNEQFF
cdr3_nt: TGTGCCAGCAGCGCTAGACTAGCGGGGAACAATGAGCAGTTCTTC

v_call: TRBV29-1
clone_size: NA
d_call: NA
j_call: TRBJ1-4
cdr3_aa: CSVRWGGREKLFF
cdr3_nt: TGCAGCGTTCGTTGGGGAGGAAGGGAAAAACTGTTTTTT

v_call: TRBV25-1
clone_size: NA
d_call: NA
j_call: TRBJ1-4
cdr3_aa: CASGGDRTKLFF
cdr3_nt: TGTGCCAGCGGGGGGGATAGGACGAAACTGTTTTTT

v_call: TRBV5-1
clone_size: NA
d_call: NA
j_call: TRBJ2-3
cdr3_aa: CASSFGRGRISDTQYF
cdr3_nt: TGCGCCAGCAGCTTCGGTCGGGGAAGAATTTCAGATACGCAGTATTTT

v_call: TRBV5-6
clone_size: NA
d_call: NA
j_call: TRBJ2-3
cdr3_aa: CASSRNRINGHDTQYF
cdr3_nt: TGTGCCAGCAGTCGAAACAGGATCAACGGACATGATACGCAGTATTTT

v_call: TRBV3-1
clone_size: NA
d_call: NA
j_call: TRBJ2-7
cdr3_aa: CASRGQEREQYF
cdr3_nt: TGTGCCAGCAGAGGACAAGAACGCGAGCAGTACTTC

v_call: TRBV7-2
clone_size: NA
d_call: TRBD1
j_call: TRBJ1-2
cdr3_aa: CASSSSLQGALGGYTF
cdr3_nt: TGTGCCAGCAGTTCCAGCTTACAGGGGGCCTTGGGTGGCTACACCTTC

v_call: TRBV6-1
clone_size: few
d_call: NA
j_call: TRBJ2-5
cdr3_aa: CASSRTIQETQYF
cdr3_nt: TGTGCCAGCAGTCGGACAATTCAAGAGACCCAGTACTTC

v_call: TRBV6-5
clone_size: NA
d_call: TRBD1
j_call: TRBJ1-5
cdr3_aa: CASSRTGFSNQPQHF
cdr3_nt: TGTGCCAGCAGTCGGACAGGGTTTAGCAATCAGCCCCAGCATTTT

v_call: TRBV30
clone_size: NA
d_call: NA
j_call: TRBJ1-5
cdr3_aa: CAWSVAAQGSQPQHF
cdr3_nt: TGTGCCTGGAGTGTTGCAGCACAGGGTTCACAGCCCCAGCATTTT

v_call: TRBV29-1
clone_size: NA
d_call: TRBD2
j_call: TRBJ2-5
cdr3_aa: CSVEWGGSHQETLYF
cdr3_nt: TGCAGCGTTGAATGGGGCGGGAGTCACCAAGAGACCCTGTACTTC

v_call: TRBV3-1
clone_size: NA
d_call: TRBD2
j_call: TRBJ2-3
cdr3_aa: CASSQSSGGTSDTQYF
cdr3_nt: TGTGCCAGCAGCCAATCTAGCGGGGGGACCAGTGATACGCAGTATTTT

v_call: TRBV29-1
clone_size: NA
d_call: NA
j_call: TRBJ2-7
cdr3_aa: CSVERPGPAREQYF
cdr3_nt: TGCAGCGTCGAGCGACCGGGACCGGCTAGAGAGCAGTACTTC

v_call: TRBV20-1
clone_size: NA
d_call: NA
j_call: TRBJ2-1
cdr3_aa: CSARDLTRDNEQFF
cdr3_nt: TGCAGTGCTAGAGACCTCACTAGGGACAATGAGCAGTTCTTC

v_call: TRBV3-1
clone_size: NA
d_call: TRBD1
j_call: TRBJ2-3
cdr3_aa: CASSQDRDRGTDTQYF
cdr3_nt: TGTGCCAGCAGCCAAGATCGAGACAGGGGCACAGATACGCAGTATTTT

v_call: TRBV6-1
clone_size: NA
d_call: TRBD1
j_call: TRBJ2-7
cdr3_aa: CASRDRGTYSYEQYF
cdr3_nt: TGTGCCAGCAGGGACAGGGGGACTTACTCCTACGAGCAGTACTTC

v_call: TRBV6-1
clone_size: NA
d_call: NA
j_call: TRBJ1-4
cdr3_aa: CAAQSTVNEKLFF
cdr3_nt: TGTGCCGCACAAAGCACGGTTAATGAAAAACTGTTTTTT

v_call: TRBV4-2
clone_size: few
d_call: NA
j_call: TRBJ2-5
cdr3_aa: CASRSPRETQYF
cdr3_nt: TGTGCCAGCAGAAGCCCTAGAGAGACCCAGTACTTC

v_call: TRBV20-1
clone_size: NA
d_call: TRBD2
j_call: TRBJ2-5
cdr3_aa: CSARDAGGPETQYF
cdr3_nt: TGCAGTGCTAGAGATGCGGGAGGGCCAGAGACCCAGTACTTC

v_call: TRBV27
clone_size: few
d_call: TRBD1
j_call: TRBJ2-5
cdr3_aa: CASSLEGARAQYF
cdr3_nt: TGTGCCAGCAGTTTAGAGGGGGCCAGGGCCCAGTACTTC

v_call: TRBV11-2
clone_size: few
d_call: NA
j_call: TRBJ1-2
cdr3_aa: CASSPPVAVYGYTF
cdr3_nt: TGTGCCAGCAGCCCCCCCGTGGCGGTCTATGGCTACACCTTC

v_call: TRBV25-1
clone_size: NA
d_call: TRBD1
j_call: TRBJ2-7
cdr3_aa: CASSEPGQGTYEQYF
cdr3_nt: TGTGCCAGCAGTGAACCGGGACAGGGGACTTACGAGCAGTACTTC

v_call: TRBV7-2
clone_size: few
d_call: TRBD1
j_call: TRBJ1-2
cdr3_aa: CASKNQGAHGYTF
cdr3_nt: TGTGCCAGTAAAAACCAGGGGGCGCACGGCTACACCTTC

v_call: TRBV24-1
clone_size: NA
d_call: NA
j_call: TRBJ2-1
cdr3_aa: CATSPTLNGEQFF
cdr3_nt: TGTGCCACCAGTCCTACTCTTAACGGTGAGCAGTTCTTC

v_call: TRBV13
clone_size: few
d_call: NA
j_call: TRBJ2-5
cdr3_aa: CASSQTDSRETQYF
cdr3_nt: TGTGCCAGCAGCCAAACGGACAGCCGAGAGACCCAGTACTTC

v_call: TRBV29-1
clone_size: few
d_call: TRBD2
j_call: TRBJ2-3
cdr3_aa: CSVVTSGYTDTQYF
cdr3_nt: TGCAGCGTTGTGACTAGCGGCTACACAGATACGCAGTATTTT

v_call: TRBV5-1
clone_size: NA
d_call: TRBD1
j_call: TRBJ1-1
cdr3_aa: CASSSTGVAFF
cdr3_nt: TGCGCCAGCAGCTCGACAGGGGTAGCTTTCTTT

v_call: TRBV20-1
clone_size: few
d_call: NA
j_call: TRBJ1-1
cdr3_aa: CSAASGAGDGTEAFF
cdr3_nt: TGCAGTGCCGCGTCGGGGGCGGGAGACGGCACTGAAGCTTTCTTT

v_call: TRBV12-3/TRBV12-4
clone_size: many
d_call: TRBD2
j_call: TRBJ2-4
cdr3_aa: CASSFGLAGGGKNIQYF
cdr3_nt: TGTGCCAGCAGTTTCGGACTAGCGGGAGGTGGTAAAAACATTCAGTACTTC

v_call: TRBV7-2
clone_size: NA
d_call: TRBD2
j_call: TRBJ2-7
cdr3_aa: CASSLRGRSYEQYF
cdr3_nt: TGTGCCAGCAGCTTACGCGGGAGGTCCTACGAGCAGTACTTC

v_call: TRBV18
clone_size: once
d_call: NA
j_call: TRBJ2-7
cdr3_aa: CASGGTSYEQYF
cdr3_nt: TGTGCCAGCGGGGGGACCTCCTACGAGCAGTACTTC

v_call: TRBV20-1
clone_size: NA
d_call: TRBD1
j_call: TRBJ2-7
cdr3_aa: CSARVRDSPYEQYF
cdr3_nt: TGCAGTGCTAGAGTCCGGGACAGCCCCTACGAGCAGTACTTC

v_call: TRBV21-1
clone_size: NA
d_call: NA
j_call: TRBJ2-3
cdr3_aa: CASSKARGIDTQYF
cdr3_nt: TGTGCCAGCAGCAAAGCCCGGGGGATAGATACGCAGTATTTT

v_call: TRBV24-1
clone_size: NA
d_call: NA
j_call: TRBJ2-3
cdr3_aa: CATSLWDTDTQYF
cdr3_nt: TGTGCCACCAGTCTGTGGGACACAGATACGCAGTATTTT

v_call: TRBV13
clone_size: many
d_call: NA
j_call: TRBJ1-1
cdr3_aa: CASRYRAEAFF
cdr3_nt: TGTGCCAGCAGGTACCGGGCCGAAGCTTTCTTT

v_call: TRBV20-1
clone_size: few
d_call: NA
j_call: TRBJ2-3
cdr3_aa: CSAGIGTTDTQYF
cdr3_nt: TGCAGTGCAGGCATTGGGACCACAGATACGCAGTATTTT

v_call: TRBV9
clone_size: few
d_call: NA
j_call: TRBJ2-7
cdr3_aa: CASSVAGAYEQYF
cdr3_nt: TGTGCCAGCAGCGTAGCTGGGGCGTATGAGCAGTACTTC

v_call: TRBV7-9
clone_size: few
d_call: NA
j_call: TRBJ2-7
cdr3_aa: CASSPPGPFYEQYF
cdr3_nt: TGTGCCAGCAGCCCTCCGGGACCATTTTACGAGCAGTACTTC

v_call: TRBV5-1
clone_size: NA
d_call: NA
j_call: TRBJ2-1
cdr3_aa: CASSVREPTFNEQFF
cdr3_nt: TGCGCCAGCAGCGTCCGGGAGCCCACTTTTAATGAGCAGTTCTTC

v_call: TRBV20-1
clone_size: once
d_call: NA
j_call: TRBJ2-5
cdr3_aa: CSSRGGYQETQYF
cdr3_nt: TGCAGTTCCAGGGGGGGGTATCAGGAGACCCAGTACTTC

v_call: TRBV12-3/TRBV12-4
clone_size: NA
d_call: NA
j_call: TRBJ1-1
cdr3_aa: CASSFYPKEKAFF
cdr3_nt: TGTGCCAGCAGTTTTTATCCGAAGGAAAAAGCTTTCTTT

v_call: TRBV25-1
clone_size: NA
d_call: NA
j_call: TRBJ2-1
cdr3_aa: CASGDGQNEQFF
cdr3_nt: TGTGCCAGCGGTGACGGACAAAATGAGCAGTTCTTC

v_call: TRBV18
clone_size: NA
d_call: NA
j_call: TRBJ2-7
cdr3_aa: CASSVGRYNSYEQYF
cdr3_nt: TGTGCCAGCTCGGTGGGGAGGTACAATTCCTACGAGCAGTACTTC

v_call: TRBV6-5
clone_size: once
d_call: TRBD1
j_call: TRBJ2-7
cdr3_aa: CASSYSEGTACEQYF
cdr3_nt: TGTGCCAGCAGTTACTCTGAAGGGACAGCGTGCGAGCAGTACTTC

v_call: TRBV7-2
clone_size: NA
d_call: NA
j_call: TRBJ2-5
cdr3_aa: CASSRGSGVQETQYF
cdr3_nt: TGTGCCAGCAGTAGAGGTTCGGGGGTCCAAGAGACCCAGTACTTC

v_call: TRBV29-1
clone_size: few
d_call: TRBD2
j_call: TRBJ2-3
cdr3_aa: CSVGTGGADTQYF
cdr3_nt: TGCAGCGTTGGGACGGGGGGGGCAGATACGCAGTATTTT

v_call: TRBV11-1
clone_size: few
d_call: NA
j_call: TRBJ2-7
cdr3_aa: CASSLEGSEQYF
cdr3_nt: TGTGCCAGCAGCTTAGAAGGAAGCGAGCAGTACTTC

v_call: TRBV27
clone_size: NA
d_call: NA
j_call: TRBJ2-1
cdr3_aa: CASSLSGTNNEQFF
cdr3_nt: TGTGCCAGCAGTCTCTCCGGGACCAACAATGAGCAGTTCTTC

v_call: TRBV20-1
clone_size: NA
d_call: TRBD1
j_call: TRBJ2-4
cdr3_aa: CSALDRDKNIQYF
cdr3_nt: TGCAGTGCTCTGGACAGGGATAAAAACATTCAGTACTTC

v_call: TRBV20-1
clone_size: NA
d_call: NA
j_call: TRBJ1-5
cdr3_aa: CSAILGSVAGLNQPQHF
cdr3_nt: TGCAGTGCTATACTGGGATCGGTGGCAGGGTTGAATCAGCCCCAGCATTTT

v_call: TRBV5-1
clone_size: NA
d_call: NA
j_call: TRBJ2-5
cdr3_aa: CASSREGQATARQYF
cdr3_nt: TGCGCCAGCAGCAGGGAGGGACAGGCCACCGCCAGGCAGTACTTC

v_call: TRBV6-2/TRBV6-3
clone_size: NA
d_call: NA
j_call: TRBJ2-5
cdr3_aa: CASSYPHREGVETQYF
cdr3_nt: TGTGCCAGCAGTTACCCGCATCGAGAGGGGGTGGAGACCCAGTACTTC

v_call: TRBV7-9
clone_size: NA
d_call: NA
j_call: TRBJ1-2
cdr3_aa: CASSFAVSGYTF
cdr3_nt: TGTGCCAGCAGCTTTGCGGTTTCTGGCTACACCTTC

v_call: TRBV6-5
clone_size: NA
d_call: NA
j_call: TRBJ1-2
cdr3_aa: CASRTSFGPTGYTF
cdr3_nt: TGTGCCAGCAGAACATCATTCGGCCCCACGGGCTACACCTTC

v_call: TRBV12-3/TRBV12-4
clone_size: few
d_call: TRBD1
j_call: TRBJ2-1
cdr3_aa: CASSLLWGQDYNEQFF
cdr3_nt: TGTGCCAGCAGCCTGCTTTGGGGACAGGATTACAATGAGCAGTTCTTC

v_call: TRBV29-1
clone_size: few
d_call: TRBD2
j_call: TRBJ2-3
cdr3_aa: CSAAGGVDYTQYF
cdr3_nt: TGCAGCGCTGCGGGAGGCGTTGATTATACGCAGTATTTT

v_call: TRBV18
clone_size: NA
d_call: TRBD1
j_call: TRBJ1-6
cdr3_aa: CASSPRGQGDSPLHF
cdr3_nt: TGTGCCAGCTCACCCAGAGGTCAGGGGGATTCACCCCTCCACTTT

v_call: TRBV29-1
clone_size: NA
d_call: TRBD2
j_call: TRBJ2-1
cdr3_aa: CSVGTSGGNEQFF
cdr3_nt: TGCAGCGTGGGGACTAGCGGGGGAAATGAGCAGTTCTTC

v_call: TRBV7-9
clone_size: few
d_call: NA
j_call: TRBJ2-3
cdr3_aa: CASRRGDTDTQYF
cdr3_nt: TGTGCCAGCAGGAGGGGAGACACAGATACGCAGTATTTT